The T cell receptor (beta chain) described here comes from a study of pediatric ulcerative colitis. Data came from immunoSEQ multiplex PCR; TCRdb stores just in-frame clones and leaves some out. This sample has roughly 25,000 clones, with 65% to 80% found just once. With 2 bases removed from V and 9 bases from J, the gap between germline ends came to 13 bases. The V gene's germline CDR1 is SNHLY and CDR2 FYNNEI. The CDR3 extends over 13 amino acids. Rectal tissue came from one to two pinch biopsies taken at colonoscopy. No immunosuppressive drugs were given to ulcerative colitis patients before diagnostic colonoscopy.

The origin of this receptor is a boy younger than 18 with severe ulcerative colitis. The V gene is TRBV2, the J gene TRBJ2-5; no reliable D call. Source material: gut tissue. This CDR3 reads CASSERGLRAQYF. In DNA, the CDR3 is TGTGCCAGCAGTGAAAGAGGATTGCGAGCCCAGTACTTC.